This record concerns one T cell receptor beta chain sequence. The PBMCs were sourced from fresh peripheral blood (about 10 ml). From RNA transcripts, TCR beta CDR3 regions were amplified. The HTBI set primed first-round TCR CDR3 RT-PCR. MiXCR, run by TCRdb on the multiplex PCR reads, gives a single entry per CDR3 protein. The sample lists a few hundred thousand distinct CDR3 sequences; 15% to 20% were seen once. This sample is part of a study of T cells in Graves' hyperthyroidism and ophthalmopathy. Germline-derived CDR1 and CDR2 are MDHEN and SYDVKM. The CDR3 runs to 14 residues. Trimming removed 4 bases at V and 5 bases at J, with 11 bases between.

What was sequenced was blood. This TCR came from a young woman with Graves' ophthalmopathy. The chain links TRBV28 to TRBJ1-4; D is ambiguous. CDR3 DNA sequence: TGTGCCAGCAGTTCGGGGTCAGTGAATGAAAAACTGTTTTTT. The encoded protein is CASSSGSVNEKLFF.